Sequencing of this T cell receptor (beta chain) was carried out in a study of cytomegalovirus exposure and HLA in healthy donors. Overall study context: In terms of ancestry, the Caucasian-associated cluster contained roughly 80% of the roughly 400 genotyped donors.

Amplification used 60 Vbeta primers and 13 Jbeta primers. Measured with immunoSEQ multiplex PCR; TCRdb has only the in-frame clones, and not every one. The table has approximately 140,000 clones, around 66% seen once. The study sampled nominally healthy donors, though unrecorded immune exposures were likely. The TCR sequence derives from a woman aged 55-70 years in good health and CMV-seronegative. Sample: PBMCs.

CDR3 nucleotides: TGTGCCAGCAGTTTTTTGCGACAGGGGAGGTGGGACACTGAAGCTTTCTTT. It translates to CASSFLRQGRWDTEAFF. The J gene is TRBJ1-1, the V gene TRBV27; 8 bases agree with TRBD1. With V trimmed by 3 bases and J by 3 bases, 12 bases remained unmatched. CDR1 MNHEY and CDR2 SMNVEV come from the germline V gene (reference sequence). CDR3 size: 17 residues.